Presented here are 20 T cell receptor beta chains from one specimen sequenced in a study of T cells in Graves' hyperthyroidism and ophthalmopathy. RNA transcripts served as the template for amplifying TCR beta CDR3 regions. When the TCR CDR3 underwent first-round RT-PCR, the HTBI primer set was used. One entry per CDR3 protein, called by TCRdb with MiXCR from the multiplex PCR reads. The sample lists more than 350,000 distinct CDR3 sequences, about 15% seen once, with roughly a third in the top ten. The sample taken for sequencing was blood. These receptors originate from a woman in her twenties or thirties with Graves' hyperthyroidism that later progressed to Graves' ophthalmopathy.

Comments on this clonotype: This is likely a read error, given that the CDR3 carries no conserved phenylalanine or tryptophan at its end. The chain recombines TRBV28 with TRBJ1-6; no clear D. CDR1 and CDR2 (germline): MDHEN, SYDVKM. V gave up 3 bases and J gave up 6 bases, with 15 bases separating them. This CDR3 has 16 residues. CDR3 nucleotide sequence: TGTGCCAGCAGTTTGGGAGACTTGATCGGTAATTCACCCCTCCACCTT. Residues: CASSLGDLIGNSPLHL.

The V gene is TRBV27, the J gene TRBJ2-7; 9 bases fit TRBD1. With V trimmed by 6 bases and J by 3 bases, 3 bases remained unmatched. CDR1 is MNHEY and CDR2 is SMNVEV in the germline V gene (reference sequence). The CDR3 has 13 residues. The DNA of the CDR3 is TGTGCCAGCAGACTGACAGGGGGCTACGAGCAGTACTTC. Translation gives CASRLTGGYEQYF.

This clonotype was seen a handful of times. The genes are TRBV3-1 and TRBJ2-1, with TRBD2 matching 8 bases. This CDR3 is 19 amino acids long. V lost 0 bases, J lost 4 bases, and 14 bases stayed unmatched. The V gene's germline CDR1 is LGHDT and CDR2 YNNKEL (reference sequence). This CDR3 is CASSQDDQRLAGRYNEQFF. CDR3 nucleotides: TGTGCCAGCAGCCAAGATGATCAGAGGCTAGCGGGTCGATACAATGAGCAGTTCTTC.

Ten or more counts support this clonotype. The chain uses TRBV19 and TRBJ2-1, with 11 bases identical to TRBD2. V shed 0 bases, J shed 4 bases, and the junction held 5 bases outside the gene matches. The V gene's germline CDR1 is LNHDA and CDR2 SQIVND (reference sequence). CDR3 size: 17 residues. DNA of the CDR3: TGTGCCAGTAGTATAGATCGGGCTAGCGGGGGGTACAATGAGCAGTTCTTC. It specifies CASSIDRASGGYNEQFF.

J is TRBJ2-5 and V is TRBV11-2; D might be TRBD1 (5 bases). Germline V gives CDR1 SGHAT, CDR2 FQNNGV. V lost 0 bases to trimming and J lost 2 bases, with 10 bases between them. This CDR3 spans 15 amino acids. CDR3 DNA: TGTGCCAGCAGCTTAGATCCCCCAGGGCAAGAGACCCAGTACTTC. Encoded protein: CASSLDPPGQETQYF.

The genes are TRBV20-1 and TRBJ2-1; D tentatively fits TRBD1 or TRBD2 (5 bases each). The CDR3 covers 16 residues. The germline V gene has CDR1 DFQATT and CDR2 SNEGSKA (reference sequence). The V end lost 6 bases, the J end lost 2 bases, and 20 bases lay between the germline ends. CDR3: CSAPPVQGETYNEQFF. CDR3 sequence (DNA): TGCAGTGCGCCTCCCGTTCAGGGAGAGACCTACAATGAGCAGTTCTTC.

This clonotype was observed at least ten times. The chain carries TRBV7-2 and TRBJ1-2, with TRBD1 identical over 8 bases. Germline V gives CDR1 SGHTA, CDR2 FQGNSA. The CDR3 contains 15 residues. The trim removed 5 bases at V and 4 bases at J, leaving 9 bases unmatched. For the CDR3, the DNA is TGTGCCAGCAGCCCGGGGGACAGGCGAGCCTATGGCTACACCTTC. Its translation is CASSPGDRRAYGYTF.

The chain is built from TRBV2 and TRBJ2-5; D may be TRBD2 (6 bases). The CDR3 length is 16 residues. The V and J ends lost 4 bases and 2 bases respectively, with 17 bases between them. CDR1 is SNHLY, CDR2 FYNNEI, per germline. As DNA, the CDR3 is TGTGCCAGCAGTGGGGGAACGGGGAGCGGGCAAGAGACCCAGTACTTC. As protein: CASSGGTGSGQETQYF.

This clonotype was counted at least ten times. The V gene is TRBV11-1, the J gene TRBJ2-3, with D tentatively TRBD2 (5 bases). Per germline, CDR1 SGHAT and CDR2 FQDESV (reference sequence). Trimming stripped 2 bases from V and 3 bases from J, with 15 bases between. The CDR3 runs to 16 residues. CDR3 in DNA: TGTGCCAGCAGCTTAATACCGGGGATGGTGACAGATACGCAGTATTTT. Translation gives CASSLIPGMVTDTQYF.

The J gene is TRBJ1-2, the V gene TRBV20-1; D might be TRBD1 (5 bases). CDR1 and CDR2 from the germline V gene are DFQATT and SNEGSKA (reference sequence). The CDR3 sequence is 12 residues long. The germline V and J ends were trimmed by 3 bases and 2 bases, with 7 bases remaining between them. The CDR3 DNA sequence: TGCAGTGCTAGGCGGACAAACTATGGCTACACCTTC. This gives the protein CSARRTNYGYTF.

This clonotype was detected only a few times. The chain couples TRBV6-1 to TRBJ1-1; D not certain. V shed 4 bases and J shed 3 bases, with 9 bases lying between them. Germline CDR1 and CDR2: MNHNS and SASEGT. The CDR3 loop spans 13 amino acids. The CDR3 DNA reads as TGTGCCAGCAGTGGGGGTATCCACACTGAAGCTTTCTTT. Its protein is CASSGGIHTEAFF.

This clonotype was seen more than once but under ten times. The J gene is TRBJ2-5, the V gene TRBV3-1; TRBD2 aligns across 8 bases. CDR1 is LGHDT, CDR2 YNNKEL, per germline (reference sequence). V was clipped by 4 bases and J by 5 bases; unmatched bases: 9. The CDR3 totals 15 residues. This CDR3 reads CASSRAQRGQETQYF. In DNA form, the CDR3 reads TGTGCCAGCAGCCGGGCTCAGCGGGGGCAGGAGACCCAGTACTTC.

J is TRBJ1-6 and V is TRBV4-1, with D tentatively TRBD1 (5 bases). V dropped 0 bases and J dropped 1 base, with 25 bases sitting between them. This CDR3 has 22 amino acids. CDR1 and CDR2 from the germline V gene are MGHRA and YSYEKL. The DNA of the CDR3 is TGCGCCAGCAGCCAAGAGTTCAGCCGCCCAGGGCCGAGCAAGTCCTATAATTCACCCCTCCACTTT. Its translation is CASSQEFSRPGPSKSYNSPLHF.

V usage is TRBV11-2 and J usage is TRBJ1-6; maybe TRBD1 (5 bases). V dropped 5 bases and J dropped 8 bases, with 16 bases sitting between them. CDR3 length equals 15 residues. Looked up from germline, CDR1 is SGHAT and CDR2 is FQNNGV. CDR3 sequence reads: CASSPTSGLDSPLHF. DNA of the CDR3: TGTGCCAGCAGCCCTACTTCAGGGTTGGATTCACCCCTCCACTTT.

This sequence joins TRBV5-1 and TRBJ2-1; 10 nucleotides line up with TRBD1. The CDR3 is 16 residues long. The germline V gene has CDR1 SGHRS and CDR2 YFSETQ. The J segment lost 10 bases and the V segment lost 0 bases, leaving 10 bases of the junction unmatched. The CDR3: CASSLVGTDRGGEQFF. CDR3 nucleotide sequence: TGCGCCAGCAGCTTGGTGGGGACGGACAGGGGGGGCGAGCAGTTCTTC. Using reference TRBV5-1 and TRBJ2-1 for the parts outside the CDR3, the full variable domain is KAGVTQTPRYLIKTRGQQVTLSCSPISGHRSVSWYQQTPGQGLQFLFEYFSETQRNKGNFPGRFSGRQFSNSRSEMNVSTLELGDSALYLCASSLVGTDRGGEQFFGPGTRLTVL.

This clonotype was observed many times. Here the CDR3 reads CASSQGEAALYQETQYF. In DNA form, the CDR3 reads TGCGCCAGCAGCCAAGGCGAGGCGGCCCTCTACCAAGAGACCCAGTACTTC. The V and J genes are TRBV4-1 and TRBJ2-5; no clear D gene. Germline loops: CDR1 MGHRA, CDR2 YSYEKL. V shed 1 base and J shed 0 bases, with 15 bases lying between them. The CDR3 extends over 17 amino acids.

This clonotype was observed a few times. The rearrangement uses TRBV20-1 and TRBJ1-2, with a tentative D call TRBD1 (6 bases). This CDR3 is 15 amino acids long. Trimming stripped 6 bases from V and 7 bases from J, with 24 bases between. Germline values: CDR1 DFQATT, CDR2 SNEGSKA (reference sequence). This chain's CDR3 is CSAKESYQGRSGYTF. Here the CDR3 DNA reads TGCAGTGCCAAAGAGTCGTATCAGGGGCGGTCTGGCTACACCTTC.

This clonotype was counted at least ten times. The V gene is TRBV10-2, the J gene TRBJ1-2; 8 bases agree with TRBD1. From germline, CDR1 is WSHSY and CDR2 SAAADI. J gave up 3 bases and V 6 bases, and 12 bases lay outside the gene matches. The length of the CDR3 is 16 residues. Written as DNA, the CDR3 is TGCGCCAGCAGCGAAGAGACAGGGACAGGAGACTATGGCTACACCTTC. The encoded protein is CASSEETGTGDYGYTF.

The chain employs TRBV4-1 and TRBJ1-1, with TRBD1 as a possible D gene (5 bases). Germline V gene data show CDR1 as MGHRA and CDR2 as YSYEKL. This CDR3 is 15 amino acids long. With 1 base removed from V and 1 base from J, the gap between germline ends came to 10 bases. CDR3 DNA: TGCGCCAGCAGCCAAGCCGGGACGTCGAACACTGAAGCTTTCTTT. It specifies CASSQAGTSNTEAFF.

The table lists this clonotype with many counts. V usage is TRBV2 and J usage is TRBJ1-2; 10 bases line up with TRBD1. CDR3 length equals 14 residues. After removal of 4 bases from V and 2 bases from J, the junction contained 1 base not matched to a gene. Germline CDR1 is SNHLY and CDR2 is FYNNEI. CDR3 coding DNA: TGTGCCAGCAGTGGGGGACAGGGGAACTATGGCTACACCTTC. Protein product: CASSGGQGNYGYTF.